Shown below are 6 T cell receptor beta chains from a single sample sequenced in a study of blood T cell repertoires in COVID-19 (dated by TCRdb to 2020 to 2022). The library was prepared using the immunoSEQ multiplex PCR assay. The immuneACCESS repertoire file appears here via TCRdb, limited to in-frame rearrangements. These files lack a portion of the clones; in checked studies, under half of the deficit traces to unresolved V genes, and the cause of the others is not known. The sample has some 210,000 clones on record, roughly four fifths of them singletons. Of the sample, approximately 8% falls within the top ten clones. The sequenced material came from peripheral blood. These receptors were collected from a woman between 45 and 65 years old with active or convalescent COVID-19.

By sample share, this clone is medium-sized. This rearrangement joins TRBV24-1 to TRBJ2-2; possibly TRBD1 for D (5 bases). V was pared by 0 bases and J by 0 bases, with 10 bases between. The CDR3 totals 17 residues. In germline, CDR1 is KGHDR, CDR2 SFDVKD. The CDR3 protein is CATSDLRGPANTGELFF. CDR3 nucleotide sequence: TGTGCCACCAGTGATTTGAGGGGCCCCGCGAACACCGGGGAGCTGTTTTTT.

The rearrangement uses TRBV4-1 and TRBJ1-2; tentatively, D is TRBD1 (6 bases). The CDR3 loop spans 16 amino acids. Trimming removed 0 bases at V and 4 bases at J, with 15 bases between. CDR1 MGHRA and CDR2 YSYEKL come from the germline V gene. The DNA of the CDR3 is TGCGCCAGCAGCCAAGAAGTTAACAGGGAAGGCTATGGCTACACCTTC. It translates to CASSQEVNREGYGYTF.

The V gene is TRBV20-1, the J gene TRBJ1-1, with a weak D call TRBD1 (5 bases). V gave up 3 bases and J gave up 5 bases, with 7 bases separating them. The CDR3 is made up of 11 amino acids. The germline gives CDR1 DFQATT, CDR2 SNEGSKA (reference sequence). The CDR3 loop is CSASGGTEAFF. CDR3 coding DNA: TGCAGTGCTAGCGGGGGGACTGAAGCTTTCTTT.

CDR3 loop: CASSPQGAKGNTIYF. The CDR3, as DNA: TGTGCCAGCAGTCCGCAGGGGGCGAAAGGAAACACCATATATTTT. V usage is TRBV6-5 and J usage is TRBJ1-3; TRBD1 aligns across 8 bases. V lost 5 bases to trimming and J lost 4 bases; unmatched junction nucleotides: 7. This CDR3 contains 15 residues. The germline gives CDR1 MNHEY, CDR2 SVGAGI.

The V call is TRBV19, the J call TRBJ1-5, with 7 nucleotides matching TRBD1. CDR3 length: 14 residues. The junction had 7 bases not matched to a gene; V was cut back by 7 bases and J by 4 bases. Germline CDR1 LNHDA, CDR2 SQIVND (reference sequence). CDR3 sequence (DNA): TGTGCCAGTAACACAGGGACAGAAAATCAGCCCCAGCATTTT. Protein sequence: CASNTGTENQPQHF.

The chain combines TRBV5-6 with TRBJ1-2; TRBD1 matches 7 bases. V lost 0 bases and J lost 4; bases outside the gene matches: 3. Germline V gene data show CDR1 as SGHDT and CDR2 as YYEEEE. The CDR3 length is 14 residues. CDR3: CASSLEQGLYGYTF. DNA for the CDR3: TGTGCCAGCAGCTTGGAACAGGGGCTCTATGGCTACACCTTC.